The sequence of this T cell receptor (beta chain) was determined in a study of T cell responses to AZD1222 COVID-19 vaccine. General study results and limits: Nearly half of spike-specific TCRs reportedly go after variant regions that carry no mutations.

This CDR3 has 16 amino acids. Per germline, CDR1 MNHEY and CDR2 SMNVEV (reference sequence). The trim removed 3 bases at V and 0 bases at J, leaving 5 bases unmatched. The protocol was immunoSEQ multiplex PCR, while the TCRdb copy is restricted to in-frame clones and leaves out a portion. The sample has approximately 72,000 clones, 80% to 90% seen once. Of note for this clone: Its antigen is still unknown.

Second-dose schedules of about 4 or about 12 weeks were combined. The sequences come from peripheral blood, collected 28 days after the second AZD1222 dose. The chain employs TRBV27 and TRBJ2-1; 7 bases match TRBD1. The receptor comes from an adult who received the AZD1222 COVID-19 vaccine. The CDR3, as DNA: TGTGCCAGCAGTTTTGCCGGGACAGTCTCCTACAATGAGCAGTTCTTC. It is translated as CASSFAGTVSYNEQFF.